The 18 T cell receptor beta chains below were found in one sample sequenced in a study of T cells in Graves' hyperthyroidism and ophthalmopathy. Researchers amplified the TCR beta CDR3 regions from RNA transcripts. The study used the HTBI primer set for a first-round RT-PCR of the TCR CDR3. TCRdb re-analysed the multiplex PCR reads in MiXCR, keeping a single row per CDR3 protein. Of nearly 750,000 distinct CDR3 sequences in the sample, 35% were seen once. The material sequenced was blood. The source of these receptors is a woman aged 35 to 49 with Graves' hyperthyroidism.

This clonotype was counted ten times or more. The chain recombines TRBV7-6 with TRBJ2-7; D is possibly TRBD1 (5 bases). Looked up from germline, CDR1 is SGHVS and CDR2 is FNYEAQ. The ends were cut back, 5 bases at V and 6 bases at J, with 17 bases in the middle. The length of the CDR3 is 14 residues. The CDR3 nucleotides read TGTGCCAGCAGCCCATACGACAGCCCCCGCGAGCAGTACTTC. This codes for CASSPYDSPREQYF.

A remark on this clonotype: With a much larger clone just one base away, this may be a read error. The chain couples TRBV7-9 to TRBJ1-3, with D hard to call. Trimming took 0 bases from V and 9 from J, leaving 9 bases between them. Germline CDR1 and CDR2: SEHNR and FQNEAQ (reference sequence). The length of the CDR3 is 13 residues. The CDR3 region is CASSLAEGGTIYF. CDR3 nucleotides: TGTGCCAGCAGCTTAGCCGAGGGAGGCACCATATATTTT.

This clonotype was counted at least ten times. This chain connects TRBV20-1 to TRBJ2-5; 10 positions agree with TRBD1. The V and J ends lost 1 base and 3 bases, in that order; junction bases with no gene match: 2. CDR1 DFQATT and CDR2 SNEGSKA come from the germline V gene (reference sequence). The CDR3 contains 14 residues. CDR3 sequence (DNA): TGCAGTGCTAGAGTCGGGACAGGGGAAGAGACCCAGTACTTC. Protein sequence: CSARVGTGEETQYF.

This clonotype was observed a handful of times. The V and J genes are TRBV29-1 and TRBJ2-2, with 8 bases aligning to TRBD1. The germline V gene has CDR1 SQVTM and CDR2 ANQGSEA. The CDR3 extends over 12 amino acids. V dropped 6 bases and J dropped 5; count of bases not matched to a gene: 2. The CDR3 nucleotides are TGCAGCGTGAACAGGGGGACCGGGGAGCTGTTTTTT. Its translation is CSVNRGTGELFF.

This clonotype occurred many times. This chain joins TRBV19 and TRBJ1-5, with 12 bases aligning to TRBD1. V was clipped by 5 bases and J by 3 bases; unmatched bases: 2. In germline, CDR1 is LNHDA, CDR2 SQIVND (reference sequence). CDR3 length: 15 amino acids. CDR3 sequence: CASSGTGGTNQPQHF. The CDR3 DNA reads as TGTGCCAGTAGTGGGACAGGGGGCACCAATCAGCCCCAGCATTTT. The complete variable domain, with remaining parts taken from reference TRBV19 and TRBJ1-5, reads DGGITQSPKYLFRKEGQNVTLSCEQNLNHDAMYWYRQDPGQGLRLIYYSQIVNDFQKGDIAEGYSVSREKKESFPLTVTSAQKNPTAFYLCASSGTGGTNQPQHFGDGTRLSIL.

CDR3 nucleotide sequence: TGTGCCATCAGTCTTTTCACAGGAAATAATTCACCCCTCCACTTT. As protein: CAISLFTGNNSPLHF. V and J are TRBV10-3 and TRBJ1-6, with a possible D match to TRBD1 (5 bases). Germline V gene data show CDR1 as ENHRY and CDR2 as SYGVKD. Trimming took off 5 bases at V and 5 bases at J, with 13 bases between the two ends. The CDR3 is 15 residues long.

This clonotype was seen only a few times. The chain links TRBV25-1 to TRBJ2-7; D not certain. The CDR3 is made up of 12 amino acids. The V gene lost 8 bases and the J gene lost 3 bases, with 11 bases spanning the gap. Germline V CDR1 and CDR2: MGHDK, SYGVNS. The CDR3 sequence: CASGTALYEQYF. The CDR3 DNA is TGTGCCAGCGGTACAGCACTCTACGAGCAGTACTTC.

This clonotype was seen repeatedly, ten times or more. The chain joins TRBV7-2 to TRBJ1-1; D is possibly TRBD1 (5 bases). V gave up 5 bases and J gave up 5 bases, with 9 bases separating them. Per the germline V gene, CDR1 is SGHTA and CDR2 is FQGNSA. The CDR3 runs to 12 residues. The CDR3 spells CASSGGWTEAFF. CDR3 sequence (DNA): TGTGCCAGCAGCGGGGGGTGGACTGAAGCTTTCTTT. The variable domain in full, with the rest retrieved from reference TRBV7-2 and TRBJ1-1, is GAGVSQSPSNKVTEKGKDVELRCDPISGHTALYWYRQSLGQGLEFLIYFQGNSAPDKSGLPSDRFSAERTGGSVSTLTIQRTQQEDSAVYLCASSGGWTEAFFGQGTRLTVV.

At least ten counts were recorded for this clonotype. The chain links TRBV10-3 to TRBJ1-3; D possibly corresponds to TRBD1 (6 bases). The CDR3 loop spans 15 amino acids. From germline, CDR1 is ENHRY and CDR2 SYGVKD. Between the trimmed V and J ends, which lost 6 bases and 1 base, there was a span of 13 bases. The CDR3 loop is CAISEGTTSGNTIYF. CDR3 nucleotide sequence: TGTGCCATCAGCGAGGGGACAACTTCTGGAAACACCATATATTTT.

This clonotype was seen a handful of times. The chain employs TRBV9 and TRBJ2-5, with D perhaps matching TRBD2 (6 bases). V was pared by 5 bases and J by 3 bases, with 17 bases between. There are 15 residues in the CDR3. Germline V gene lookup returns CDR1 SGDLS and CDR2 YYNGEE. The DNA for the CDR3 is TGTGCCAGCAGTTACCATCAATCGGGGGAAGAGACCCAGTACTTC. As protein: CASSYHQSGEETQYF.

Of note for this clonotype: This may come from a read error, since a much larger clone is one base off. The chain employs TRBV6-5 and TRBJ1-1, with D hard to call. This CDR3 is built from 14 residues. The V gene's germline CDR1 is MNHEY and CDR2 SVGAGI. The CDR3, as DNA: TGTGCCAGCAGTTACGGTTGGAAGAACACTGAAGCTCTCTTT. It codes for CASSYGWKNTEALF.

This clonotype was found once. It may be a read error: a sequence one base away is much more abundant. The CDR3 ends on some other residue instead of the conserved phenylalanine or tryptophan, so this is likely a read error. V gene TRBV7-9 combines with J gene TRBJ1-1, with 8 nucleotides matching TRBD1. This CDR3 comprises 15 residues. Losses at the gene ends were 5 bases for V and 1 base for J; bases not matched to a gene: 6. Germline CDR1 and CDR2: SEHNR and FQNEAQ (reference sequence). CDR3 region: CASSLTGGKNTEAFS. CDR3 nucleotide sequence: TGTGCCAGCAGCCTCACAGGGGGTAAGAACACTGAAGCTTTCTCT.

This clonotype was found many times. The chain carries TRBV9 and TRBJ1-3; no clear D gene. The CDR3 totals 14 residues. CDR1 is SGDLS, CDR2 YYNGEE, per germline. V lost 3 bases, J lost 1 base, and 8 bases lay in between. The CDR3 is CASSGGMSGNTIYF. The CDR3 nucleotides are TGTGCCAGCAGCGGAGGGATGTCTGGAAACACCATATATTTT.

This clonotype was counted at least ten times. The chain employs TRBV29-1 and TRBJ1-5; D uncertain. In germline, CDR1 is SQVTM, CDR2 ANQGSEA. V lost 7 bases, J lost 5 bases, and 15 bases lay in between. The CDR3 covers 13 residues. CDR3 coding DNA: TGCAGCGCCCAAGGCACGAGAGATCAGCCCCAGCATTTT. Translated, it gives CSAQGTRDQPQHF.

A remark on this clonotype: Just one base apart from a much larger clone, this may be a read error. The rearrangement links TRBV13 to TRBJ1-4; 7 bases are shared with TRBD1. Germline V gene data show CDR1 as PRHDT and CDR2 as FYEKMQ (reference sequence). This CDR3 spans 14 amino acids. With V trimmed by 2 bases and J by 12 bases, 9 bases remained unmatched. DNA of the CDR3: TGTGCCAGCAGCTTACGTCAGGGGGACGAAGAACTGTTTTTT. It codes for CASSLRQGDEELFF.

This chain connects TRBV5-5 to TRBJ2-7; TRBD1 agrees at 10 bases. J lost 6 bases, V lost 1 base, and 13 bases had no gene match. This CDR3 has 17 residues. CDR1 SGHKS and CDR2 YYEKEE come from the germline V gene (reference sequence). The CDR3 DNA reads as TGTGCCAGCAGCTTGTCTATGGAGACAGGGGGCCAGCGCGAGCAGTACTTC. Protein product: CASSLSMETGGQREQYF.

The rearrangement uses TRBV25-1 and TRBJ2-3; TRBD2 is a possible D gene (5 bases). CDR3 length: 17 amino acids. V was shortened by 1 base and J by 2 bases, with 16 bases between the two germline ends. Germline assignment: CDR1 MGHDK and CDR2 SYGVNS. The CDR3 DNA reads TGTGCCAGCAGTGAATTGGGAGCACAACCTCACACAGATACGCAGTATTTT. It encodes CASSELGAQPHTDTQYF.

The chain links TRBV11-3 to TRBJ1-1, with a possible D match to TRBD1 (6 bases). Trimming shortened V by 4 bases and J by 1 base, and 13 bases separated the two germline ends. The CDR3 is 15 amino acids. Per the germline V gene, CDR1 is SGHNT and CDR2 is YENEEA. The CDR3 is CASSSGDRTNTEAFF. The DNA of the CDR3 is TGTGCCAGCAGCTCAGGGGATCGAACGAACACTGAAGCTTTCTTT.